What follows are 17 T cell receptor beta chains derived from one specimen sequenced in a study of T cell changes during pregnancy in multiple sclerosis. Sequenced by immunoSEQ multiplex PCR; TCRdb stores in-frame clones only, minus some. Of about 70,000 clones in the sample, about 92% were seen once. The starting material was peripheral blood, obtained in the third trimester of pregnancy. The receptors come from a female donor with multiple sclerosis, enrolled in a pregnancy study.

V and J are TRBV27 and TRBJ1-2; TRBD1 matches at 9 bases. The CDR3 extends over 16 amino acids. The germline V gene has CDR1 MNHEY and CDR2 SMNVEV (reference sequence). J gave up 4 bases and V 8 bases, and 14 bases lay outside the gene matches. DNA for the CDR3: TGTGCCAGCTCTCGCTCCGGGACAGGGTTAGGCTATGGCTACACCTTC. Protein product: CASSRSGTGLGYGYTF.

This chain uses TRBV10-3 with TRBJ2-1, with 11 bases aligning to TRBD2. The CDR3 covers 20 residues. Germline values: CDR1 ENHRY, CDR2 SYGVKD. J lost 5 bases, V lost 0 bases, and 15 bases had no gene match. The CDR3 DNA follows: TGTGCCATCAGTGAGTCGCAGGGAAGGTTTAGCGGGAGGGCCGACAATGAGCAGTTCTTC. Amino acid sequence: CAISESQGRFSGRADNEQFF.

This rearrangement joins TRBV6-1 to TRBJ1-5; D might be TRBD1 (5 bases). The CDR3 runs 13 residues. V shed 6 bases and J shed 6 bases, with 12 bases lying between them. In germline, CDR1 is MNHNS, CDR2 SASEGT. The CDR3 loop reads CASRGGVAQPQHF. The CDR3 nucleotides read TGTGCCAGCAGAGGAGGGGTAGCTCAGCCCCAGCATTTT.

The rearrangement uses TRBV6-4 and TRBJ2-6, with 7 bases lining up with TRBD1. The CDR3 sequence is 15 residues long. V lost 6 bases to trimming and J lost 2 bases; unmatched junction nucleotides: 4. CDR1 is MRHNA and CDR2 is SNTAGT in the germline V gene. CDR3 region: CASSEQGTGANVLTF. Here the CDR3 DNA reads TGTGCCAGCAGCGAACAGGGGACTGGGGCCAACGTCCTGACTTTC.

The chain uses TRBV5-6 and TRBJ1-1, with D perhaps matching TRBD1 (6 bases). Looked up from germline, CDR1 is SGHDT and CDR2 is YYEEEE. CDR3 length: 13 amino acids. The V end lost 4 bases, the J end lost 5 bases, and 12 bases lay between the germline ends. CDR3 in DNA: TGTGCCAGCAGCCCCTGGGGGCAAACTGAAGCTTTCTTT. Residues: CASSPWGQTEAFF.

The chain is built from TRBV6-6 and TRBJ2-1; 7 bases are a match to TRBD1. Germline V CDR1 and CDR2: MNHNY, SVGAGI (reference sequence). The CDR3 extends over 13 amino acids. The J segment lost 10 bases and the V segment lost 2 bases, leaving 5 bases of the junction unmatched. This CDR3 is CASSYARGNEQFF. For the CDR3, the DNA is TGTGCCAGCAGTTACGCCAGGGGGAACGAGCAGTTCTTC.

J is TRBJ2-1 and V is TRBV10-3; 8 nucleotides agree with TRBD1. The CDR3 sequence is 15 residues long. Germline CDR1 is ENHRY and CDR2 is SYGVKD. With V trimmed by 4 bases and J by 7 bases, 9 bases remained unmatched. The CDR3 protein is CAISGRQGAGNEQFF. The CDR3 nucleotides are TGTGCCATCAGTGGGCGGCAGGGGGCAGGGAATGAGCAGTTCTTC.

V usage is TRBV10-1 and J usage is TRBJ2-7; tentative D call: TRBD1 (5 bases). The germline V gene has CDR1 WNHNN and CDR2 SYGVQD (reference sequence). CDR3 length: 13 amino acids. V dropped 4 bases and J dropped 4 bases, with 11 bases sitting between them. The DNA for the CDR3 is TGCGCCAGCAGTGGTCAGGGTTCGTACGAGCAGTACTTC. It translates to CASSGQGSYEQYF.

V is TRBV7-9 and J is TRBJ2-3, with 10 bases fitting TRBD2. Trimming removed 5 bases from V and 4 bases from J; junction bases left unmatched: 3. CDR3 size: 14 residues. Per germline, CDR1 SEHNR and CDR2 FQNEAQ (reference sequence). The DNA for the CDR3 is TGTGCCAGCAGCCTAGGGACTAGCGCAGATACGCAGTATTTT. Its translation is CASSLGTSADTQYF.

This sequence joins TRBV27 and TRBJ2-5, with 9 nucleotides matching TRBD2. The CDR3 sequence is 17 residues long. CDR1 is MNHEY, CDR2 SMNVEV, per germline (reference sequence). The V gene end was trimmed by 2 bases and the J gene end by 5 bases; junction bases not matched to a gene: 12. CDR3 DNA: TGTGCCAGCAGTTTAGGTAGCGGGAGAAGCAGGCTGGAGACCCAGTACTTC. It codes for CASSLGSGRSRLETQYF.

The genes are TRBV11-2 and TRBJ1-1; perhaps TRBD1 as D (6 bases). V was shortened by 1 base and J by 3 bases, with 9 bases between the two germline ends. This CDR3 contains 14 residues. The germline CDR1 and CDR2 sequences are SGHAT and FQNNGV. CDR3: CASSLVQGDTEAFF. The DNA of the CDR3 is TGTGCCAGCAGCTTAGTACAGGGAGACACTGAAGCTTTCTTT.

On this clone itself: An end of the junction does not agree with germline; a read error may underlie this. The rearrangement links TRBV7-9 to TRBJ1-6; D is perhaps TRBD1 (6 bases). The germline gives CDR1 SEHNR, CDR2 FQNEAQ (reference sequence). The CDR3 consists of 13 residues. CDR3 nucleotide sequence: TGTGCCAGCAGCAGTCAGGGGAATTCCCCCCTCCACTTT. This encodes CASSSQGNSPLHF.

The CDR3 region is CASSLQGDYGYTF. As DNA, the CDR3 is TGTGCCAGCAGCCTACAGGGGGACTATGGCTACACCTTC. The chain is built from TRBV14 and TRBJ1-2; 8 bases align to TRBD1. Per the germline V gene, CDR1 is SGHDN and CDR2 is FVKESK. This CDR3 has 13 residues. The junction had 1 base not matched to a gene; V was cut back by 4 bases and J by 3 bases.

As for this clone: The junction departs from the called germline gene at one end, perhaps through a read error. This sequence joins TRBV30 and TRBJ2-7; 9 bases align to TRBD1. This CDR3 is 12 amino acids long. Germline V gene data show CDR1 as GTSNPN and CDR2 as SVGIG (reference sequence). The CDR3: CAWTSPGDRVVF. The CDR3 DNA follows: TGTGCCTGGACCTCCCCCGGGGACAGGGTGGTCTTC.

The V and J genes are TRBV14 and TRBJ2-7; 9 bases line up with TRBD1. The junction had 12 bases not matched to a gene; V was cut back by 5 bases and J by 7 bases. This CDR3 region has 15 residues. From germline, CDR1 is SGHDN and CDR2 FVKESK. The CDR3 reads CASSAPGQGFREQYF. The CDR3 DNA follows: TGTGCCAGCAGCGCCCCGGGACAGGGATTTCGTGAGCAGTACTTC.

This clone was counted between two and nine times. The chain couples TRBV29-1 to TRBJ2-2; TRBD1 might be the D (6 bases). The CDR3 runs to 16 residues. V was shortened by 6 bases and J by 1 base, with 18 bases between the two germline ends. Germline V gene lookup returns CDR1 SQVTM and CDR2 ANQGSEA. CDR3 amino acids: CSVSPQGSLNTGELFF. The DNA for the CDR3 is TGCAGCGTCTCCCCGCAGGGGTCCCTGAACACCGGGGAGCTGTTTTTT.

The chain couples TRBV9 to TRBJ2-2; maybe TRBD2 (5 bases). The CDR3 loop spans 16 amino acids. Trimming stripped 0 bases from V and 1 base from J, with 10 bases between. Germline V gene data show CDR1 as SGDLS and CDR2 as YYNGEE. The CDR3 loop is CASSVASGWNTGELFF. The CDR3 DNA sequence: TGTGCCAGCAGCGTAGCGTCGGGGTGGAACACCGGGGAGCTGTTTTTT.